Given below is one T cell receptor (beta chain) in context. The antigen is undetermined. The method was immunoSEQ multiplex PCR; TCRdb's version includes in-frame clones alone and lacks a portion of them. The data hold about 85,000 clones, with 65% to 90% observed a single time. CDR3 length equals 12 residues. Deletions cut 3 bases from V and 7 bases from J, with 8 bases between. The germline V gene encodes CDR1 SGHRS and CDR2 YFSETQ. This specimen comes from a study of T cell responses to AZD1222 COVID-19 vaccine. Study results and limitations: Per reports, nearly half of all spike-specific TCRs target regions that are unmutated in variants.

This specimen was peripheral blood, taken on day 0 of AZD1222 vaccination. This TCR came from an adult in good health. The chain joins TRBV5-1 to TRBJ2-1; D is undetermined. The CDR3 here is CASSSRVNEQFF. CDR3 bases: TGCGCCAGCAGCTCTAGGGTGAATGAGCAGTTCTTC.